These 22 T cell receptor beta chains originate from one sample sequenced in a study of cytomegalovirus exposure and HLA in healthy donors. Researchers ran the PCR with 60 Vbeta and 13 Jbeta primers. Sequencing was performed with immunoSEQ multiplex PCR; in TCRdb, only in-frame clones are kept and a portion is missing. The sample lists 120,000 or so clones; roughly four fifths were seen once. The sample was PBMCs. These receptor sequences come from a woman aged 40 to 50 in good health and CMV-seropositive.

This sequence joins TRBV28 and TRBJ2-3; 8 bases line up with TRBD1. Germline V gives CDR1 MDHEN, CDR2 SYDVKM. The trim removed 5 bases at V and 4 bases at J, leaving 2 bases unmatched. The CDR3 runs to 13 residues. The CDR3 sequence: CASSVDRADTQYF. CDR3 DNA sequence: TGTGCCAGCAGTGTGGACAGGGCAGATACGCAGTATTTT.

The sample holds one count of this clone. The V gene is TRBV4-3, the J gene TRBJ1-2, with TRBD1 as a possible D gene (5 bases). The CDR3 runs to 14 residues. Germline V gene data show CDR1 as LGHNA and CDR2 as YSLEER. The ends were cut back, 3 bases at V and 6 bases at J, with 14 bases in the middle. CDR3 region: CASSQVGAIDGYTF. The CDR3 nucleotides read TGCGCCAGCAGCCAGGTAGGGGCGATAGATGGCTACACCTTC.

V and J are TRBV7-2 and TRBJ2-1; D is unresolved. The germline CDR1 and CDR2 sequences are SGHTA and FQGNSA. V lost 4 bases and J 6 bases, leaving 7 bases between the germline ends. The CDR3 has 12 residues. The CDR3 region is CASSSPFNEQFF. Here the CDR3 DNA reads TGTGCCAGCAGCTCTCCCTTCAATGAGCAGTTCTTC.

This clone was found once. The CDR3 coding sequence is TGTGCCAGCAGCCTGACTAGCGGTAACAATGAGCAGTTCTTC. This encodes CASSLTSGNNEQFF. J is TRBJ2-1 and V is TRBV11-2; 9 bases line up with TRBD2. V shed 5 bases and J 5 bases; nucleotides not matched to a gene: 4. The CDR3 runs to 14 residues. The V gene's germline CDR1 is SGHAT and CDR2 FQNNGV. Full variable domain (outside the CDR3, taken from reference TRBV11-2 and TRBJ2-1): EAGVAQSPRYKIIEKRQSVAFWCNPISGHATLYWYQQILGQGPKLLIQFQNNGVVDDSQLPKDRFSAERLKGVDSTLKIQPAKLEDSAVYLCASSLTSGNNEQFFGPGTRLTVL.

This clone turned up a few times. The chain combines TRBV2 with TRBJ2-3, with TRBD1 matching over 11 bases. The CDR3 runs 15 residues. Losses at the gene ends were 6 bases for V and 4 bases for J; bases not matched to a gene: 6. The germline V gene has CDR1 SNHLY and CDR2 FYNNEI. The CDR3 coding sequence is TGTGCCAGCAGCCGGGACAGGGGGTTAGCAGATACGCAGTATTTT. The encoded protein is CASSRDRGLADTQYF.

The chain links TRBV7-8 to TRBJ2-7, with D maybe TRBD1 (5 bases). Germline CDR1 SGHVS, CDR2 FQNEAQ. V dropped 5 bases and J dropped 3 bases, with 11 bases sitting between them. The CDR3 is 13 residues long. In nucleotides, the CDR3 is TGTGCCAGCAGCCCGGGTCAGGGCTACGAGCAGTACTTC. Translating gives CASSPGQGYEQYF.

CDR3 sequence: CASSLWTSGHNEQFF. Here the CDR3 DNA reads TGTGCCAGCAGCTTGTGGACTAGCGGACACAATGAGCAGTTCTTC. The V and J genes are TRBV5-6 and TRBJ2-1; TRBD2 aligns across 10 bases. In germline, CDR1 is SGHDT, CDR2 YYEEEE. This CDR3 comprises 15 residues. Trimming removed 1 base from V and 5 bases from J; junction bases left unmatched: 3.

The gene calls are TRBV28 and TRBJ1-5; perhaps TRBD1 as D (6 bases). Germline V CDR1 and CDR2: MDHEN, SYDVKM. This CDR3 has 12 amino acids. V shed 5 bases and J shed 7 bases, with 9 bases lying between them. The CDR3 coding sequence is TGTGCCAGCAGTGACACAGGGCAGCCCCAGCATTTT. Translation gives CASSDTGQPQHF. The whole variable domain, remainder taken from reference TRBV28 and TRBJ1-5, is DVKVTQSSRYLVKRTGEKVFLECVQDMDHENMFWYRQDPGLGLRLIYFSYDVKMKEKGDIPEGYSVSREKKERFSLILESASTNQTSMYLCASSDTGQPQHFGDGTRLSIL.

This rearrangement joins TRBV6-1 to TRBJ2-7; no firm D call. The germline gives CDR1 MNHNS, CDR2 SASEGT. The V and J ends lost 7 bases and 2 bases respectively, with 15 bases between them. The CDR3 sequence is 14 residues long. DNA for the CDR3: TGTGCCAGCAAGTTTATACTTAGTGCCTACGAGCAGTACTTC. It encodes CASKFILSAYEQYF.

This clone came up a few times. This sequence joins TRBV28 and TRBJ2-5; 13 nucleotides line up with TRBD2. Trimming removed 5 bases from V and 4 bases from J; junction bases left unmatched: 13. Germline assignment: CDR1 MDHEN and CDR2 SYDVKM. The CDR3 consists of 18 residues. CDR3 sequence: CASSPPLGLAGESETQYF. CDR3 in DNA: TGTGCCAGCAGTCCCCCCCTAGGACTAGCGGGAGAGTCAGAGACCCAGTACTTC.

The chain combines TRBV2 with TRBJ2-3; tentatively, D is TRBD2 (5 bases). This CDR3 is 14 amino acids long. Trimming pared 6 bases from V and 0 bases from J, leaving 10 bases between. Germline V gene lookup returns CDR1 SNHLY and CDR2 FYNNEI. CDR3 region: CASRADQSTDTQYF. The CDR3 region has the DNA TGTGCCAGCAGAGCGGACCAGAGCACAGATACGCAGTATTTT.

V and J are TRBV9 and TRBJ2-2; 14 nucleotides align to TRBD2. The CDR3 is made up of 17 amino acids. CDR1 SGDLS and CDR2 YYNGEE come from the germline V gene. V lost 4 bases and J lost 5; bases outside the gene matches: 7. CDR3 protein: CASSPRLAGGPTGELFF. CDR3 coding DNA: TGTGCCAGCAGCCCAAGACTAGCGGGAGGGCCTACCGGGGAGCTGTTTTTT.

The chain employs TRBV15 and TRBJ2-1; 13 positions match TRBD2. The CDR3 loop spans 17 amino acids. After removal of 1 base from V and 7 bases from J, the junction contained 7 bases not matched to a gene. The germline CDR1 and CDR2 sequences are LNHNV and YYDKDF (reference sequence). The CDR3 DNA reads TGTGCCACCAGCAGAGCTGTGGGACTAGCGGGACAGAATGAGCAGTTCTTC. Its translation is CATSRAVGLAGQNEQFF. The complete variable domain, with remaining parts taken from reference TRBV15 and TRBJ2-1, reads DAMVIQNPRYQVTQFGKPVTLSCSQTLNHNVMYWYQQKSSQAPKLLFHYYDKDFNNEADTPDNFQSRRPNTSFCFLDIRSPGLGDTAMYLCATSRAVGLAGQNEQFFGPGTRLTVL.

This clone occurred once. J is TRBJ2-5 and V is TRBV11-2, with TRBD2 matching 7 bases. In germline, CDR1 is SGHAT, CDR2 FQNNGV. CDR3 length: 17 residues. Trimming took 5 bases from V and 4 from J; bases not matched to a gene: 16. The CDR3 DNA follows: TGTGCCAGCAGCCCCGGCCGGGGTGCGGGAGTCGGAGAGACCCAGTACTTC. This sequence encodes CASSPGRGAGVGETQYF.

The chain has TRBV9 and TRBJ2-5; D is undetermined. The closer fit of TRBJ2-7 to the DNA end suggests the J call may be wrong. The CDR3 loop spans 13 amino acids. The V gene's germline CDR1 is SGDLS and CDR2 YYNGEE. CDR3 DNA: TGTGCCAGCAGCGTAGGCGCAGGCTACGAGCAGTACTTC. Protein: CASSVGAGYEQYF.

The V and J genes are TRBV11-2 and TRBJ1-1; D is unresolved. The V end was cut by 4 bases, the J end by 1 base, with 7 bases between. The CDR3 covers 13 residues. Germline assignment: CDR1 SGHAT and CDR2 FQNNGV. In DNA, the CDR3 is TGTGCCAGCAGCTCACAGACGAACACTGAAGCTTTCTTT. Its translation is CASSSQTNTEAFF.

The chain uses TRBV18 and TRBJ2-7; 8 positions agree with TRBD1. This CDR3 has 16 residues. The germline gives CDR1 KGHSH, CDR2 LQKENI. J lost 6 bases, V lost 3 bases, and 13 bases had no gene match. The CDR3 nucleotides read TGTGCCAGCTCACCGGCAAGTGGGGCAGGGGGCTCCGAGCAGTACTTC. Its translation: CASSPASGAGGSEQYF.

V usage is TRBV2 and J usage is TRBJ2-7, with 10 nucleotides matching TRBD2. Germline assignment: CDR1 SNHLY and CDR2 FYNNEI. V lost 6 bases to trimming and J lost 2 bases; unmatched junction nucleotides: 10. The CDR3 spans 16 residues. CDR3 bases: TGTGCCAGCAGCCTAGGACTAGCGGAGTGGGCCTACGAGCAGTACTTC. Amino acid sequence: CASSLGLAEWAYEQYF.

The chain uses TRBV5-8 and TRBJ2-4; 8 bases match TRBD1. CDR1 and CDR2 (germline): SGHTS, YDEGEE. This CDR3 spans 14 amino acids. With 2 bases clipped from V and 7 bases from J, the junction kept 5 bases outside the gene matches. The CDR3 bases are TGTGCCAGCAGCTTTCAGGACAGGGTGAACATTCAGTACTTC. Its protein product is CASSFQDRVNIQYF.

The V gene is TRBV6-1, the J gene TRBJ2-3; 11 positions match TRBD2. This CDR3 has 15 residues. V trimming: 2 bases; J trimming: 4 bases; junction bases outside the gene matches: 2. Germline V lookup: CDR1 MNHNS, CDR2 SASEGT. The DNA for the CDR3 is TGTGCCAGCAGTGAAACTAGCGGGGGCGCAGATACGCAGTATTTT. It encodes CASSETSGGADTQYF.

This clone was recorded a few times. The rearrangement links TRBV6-6 to TRBJ1-2; 8 nucleotides agree with TRBD1. V was pared by 4 bases and J by 3 bases, with 7 bases of the junction left unmatched. CDR3 size: 15 residues. Germline V CDR1 and CDR2: MNHNY, SVGAGI (reference sequence). CDR3 in DNA: TGTGCCAGCAGTTTCCCTGACAGGGGAGACTATGGCTACACCTTC. Amino acids: CASSFPDRGDYGYTF.

CDR3 loop: CATSRGVGTGNEQYF. CDR3 coding DNA: TGTGCCACCAGCAGAGGGGTAGGGACAGGGAACGAGCAGTACTTC. V usage is TRBV15 and J usage is TRBJ2-7; 9 bases are a match to TRBD1. V was pared by 1 base and J by 5 bases, with 6 bases of the junction left unmatched. The V gene's germline CDR1 is LNHNV and CDR2 YYDKDF (reference sequence). The CDR3 is 15 amino acids.